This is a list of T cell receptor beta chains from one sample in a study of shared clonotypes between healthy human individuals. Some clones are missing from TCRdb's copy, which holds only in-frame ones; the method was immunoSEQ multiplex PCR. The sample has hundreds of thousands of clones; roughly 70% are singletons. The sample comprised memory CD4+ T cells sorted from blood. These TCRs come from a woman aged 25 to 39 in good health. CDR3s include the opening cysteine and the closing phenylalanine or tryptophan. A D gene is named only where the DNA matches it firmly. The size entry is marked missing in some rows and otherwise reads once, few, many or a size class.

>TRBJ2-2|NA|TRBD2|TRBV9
CASSAVGTSVTGELFF
TGTGCCAGCAGCGCAGTGGGGACTAGCGTCACCGGGGAGCTGTTTTTT
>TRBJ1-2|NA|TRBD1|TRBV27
CASSLSGATGALFVGYTF
TGTGCCAGCAGTTTATCCGGCGCGACAGGGGCCTTGTTCGTTGGCTACACCTTC
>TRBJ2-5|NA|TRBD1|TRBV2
CASSGQRTGVETQYF
TGTGCCAGCAGTGGACAGCGGACAGGGGTAGAGACCCAGTACTTC
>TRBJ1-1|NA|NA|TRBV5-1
CASSLLNREPEAFF
TGCGCCAGCAGCTTGCTGAACAGGGAACCTGAAGCTTTCTTT
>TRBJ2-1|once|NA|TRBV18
CASSPPRDSFYNEQFF
TGTGCCAGCTCACCACCGAGAGACAGTTTTTACAATGAGCAGTTCTTC
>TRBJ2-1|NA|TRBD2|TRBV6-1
CASSGRTSGRWNEQFF
TGTGCCAGCAGTGGAAGGACTAGCGGGAGGTGGAATGAGCAGTTCTTC
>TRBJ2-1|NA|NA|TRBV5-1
CASSLGAGPLYNEQFF
TGCGCCAGCAGCTTGGGGGCTGGTCCCCTCTACAATGAGCAGTTCTTC
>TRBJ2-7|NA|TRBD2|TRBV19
CASSRWASGRAVYEQYF
TGTGCCAGTAGTAGGTGGGCTAGCGGGAGGGCCGTCTACGAGCAGTACTTC
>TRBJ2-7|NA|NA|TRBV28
CASSPAGHHEQYF
TGTGCCAGCAGCCCAGCGGGACACCACGAGCAGTACTTC
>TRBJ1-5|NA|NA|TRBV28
CASSLSRRYNQPQHF
TGTGCCAGCAGTTTATCTAGACGGTACAATCAGCCCCAGCATTTT
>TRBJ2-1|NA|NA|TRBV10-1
CASSPGYNEQFF
TGCGCCAGCAGCCCGGGATACAATGAGCAGTTCTTC
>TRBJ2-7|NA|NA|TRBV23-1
CASSRGALYEQYF
TGCGCCAGCAGTCGGGGGGCTTTATACGAGCAGTACTTC
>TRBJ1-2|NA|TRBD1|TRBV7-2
CASSLGQGARYGYTF
TGTGCCAGCAGCTTAGGCCAGGGGGCGAGATATGGCTACACCTTC
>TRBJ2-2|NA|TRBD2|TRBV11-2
CASSLVLLPGGPGELFF
TGTGCCAGCAGCTTAGTATTACTCCCGGGGGGGCCCGGGGAGCTGTTTTTT
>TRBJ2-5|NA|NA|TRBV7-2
CASSLGPGLGETQYF
TGTGCCAGCAGCTTAGGTCCAGGGTTAGGGGAGACCCAGTACTTC
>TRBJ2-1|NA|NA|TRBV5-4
CASSLGGNSYNEQFF
TGTGCCAGCAGCTTGGGAGGGAACTCCTACAATGAGCAGTTCTTC
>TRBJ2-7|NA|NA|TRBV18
CASSPLPQGKYYEQYF
TGTGCCAGCTCACCACTCCCACAGGGAAAGTACTACGAGCAGTACTTC
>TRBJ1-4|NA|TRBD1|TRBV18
CASSGQGEKLFF
TGTGCCAGCTCAGGACAGGGGGAAAAACTGTTTTTT
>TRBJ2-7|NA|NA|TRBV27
CASSDRFYEQYF
TGTGCCAGCAGCGACAGATTCTACGAGCAGTACTTC
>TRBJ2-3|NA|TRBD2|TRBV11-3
CASSGPGLAGGATDTQYF
TGTGCCAGCAGCGGCCCGGGACTAGCGGGAGGGGCCACAGATACGCAGTATTTT
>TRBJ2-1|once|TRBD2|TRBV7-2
CASSRLPLGTSVNEQFF
TGTGCCAGCAGCCGATTGCCCCTCGGGACTAGCGTGAATGAGCAGTTCTTC
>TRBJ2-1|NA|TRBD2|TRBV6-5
CASSYSWGEGRNEQFF
TGTGCCAGCAGTTACTCTTGGGGGGAGGGCCGGAATGAGCAGTTCTTC
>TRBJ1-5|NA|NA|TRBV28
CASSLSPGASNQPQHF
TGTGCCAGCAGTTTAAGTCCCGGAGCCAGCAATCAGCCCCAGCATTTT
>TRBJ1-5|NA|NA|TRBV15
CATSRAWAGNQPQHF
TGTGCCACCAGCAGAGCTTGGGCAGGCAATCAGCCCCAGCATTTT
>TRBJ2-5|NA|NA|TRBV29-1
CSVAPPEETQYF
TGCAGCGTCGCCCCGCCGGAAGAGACCCAGTACTTC
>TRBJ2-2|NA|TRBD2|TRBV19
CASRPGLVNTGELFF
TGTGCCAGTAGGCCGGGACTAGTAAACACCGGGGAGCTGTTTTTT
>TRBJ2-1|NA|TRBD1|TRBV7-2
CASSPGGPEQFF
TGTGCCAGCAGCCCAGGGGGTCCCGAGCAGTTCTTC
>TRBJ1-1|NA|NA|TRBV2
CASSGLAEAFF
TGTGCCAGCAGTGGACTGGCTGAAGCTTTCTTT
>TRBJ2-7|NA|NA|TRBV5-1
CASSLGQGTTYEQYF
TGCGCCAGCAGCTTGGGGCAGGGGACTACCTACGAGCAGTACTTC
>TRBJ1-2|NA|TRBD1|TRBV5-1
CASSLNGQDIYGYTF
TGCGCCAGCAGCTTGAACGGACAGGACATCTATGGCTACACCTTC
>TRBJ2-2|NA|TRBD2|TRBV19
CASTPTSGSIGGELFF
TGTGCCAGTACCCCTACTAGCGGGAGTATTGGCGGGGAGCTGTTTTTT
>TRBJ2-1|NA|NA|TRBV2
CASSVYNEQFF
TGTGCCAGCAGTGTTTACAATGAGCAGTTCTTC
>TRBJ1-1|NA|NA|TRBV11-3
CASSNGVQGGEAFF
TGTGCCAGCAGCAACGGAGTTCAGGGAGGTGAAGCTTTCTTT
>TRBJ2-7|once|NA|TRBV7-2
CASSLGPGHSSYEQYF
TGTGCCAGCAGCTTAGGCCCGGGGCATTCCTCCTACGAGCAGTACTTC
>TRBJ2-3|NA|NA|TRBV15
CATSRDVVADTQYF
TGTGCCACCAGCAGAGATGTGGTAGCAGATACGCAGTATTTT
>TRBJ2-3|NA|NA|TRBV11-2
CASSLRGTSPDTDTQYF
TGTGCCAGCAGCTTACGAGGGACCTCCCCCGACACAGATACGCAGTATTTT
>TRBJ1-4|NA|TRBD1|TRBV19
CASSDRSTNEKLFF
TGTGCCAGCTCGGACAGGTCAACTAATGAAAAACTGTTTTTT
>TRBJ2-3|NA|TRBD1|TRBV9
CASSPGQGVWTDTQYF
TGTGCCAGCTCCCCGGGACAGGGCGTTTGGACAGATACGCAGTATTTT
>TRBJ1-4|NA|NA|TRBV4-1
CASSQGVARVEEKLFF
TGCGCCAGCAGCCAAGGGGTCGCCAGGGTAGAAGAAAAACTGTTTTTT
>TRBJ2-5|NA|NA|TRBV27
CASRRGLTPQETQYF
TGTGCCAGCAGGAGAGGACTTACTCCTCAAGAGACCCAGTACTTC
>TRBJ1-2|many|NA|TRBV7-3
CASSSSGGYGYTF
TGTGCCAGCAGCTCCTCCGGAGGCTATGGCTACACCTTC
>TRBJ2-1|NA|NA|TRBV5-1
CASGQGQNNEQFF
TGCGCCAGCGGGCAGGGGCAGAACAATGAGCAGTTCTTC
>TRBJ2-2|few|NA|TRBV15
CATSIDGRAADTGELFF
TGTGCCACCAGCATAGACGGCAGGGCGGCGGACACCGGGGAGCTGTTTTTT
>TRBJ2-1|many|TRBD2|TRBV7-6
CASSTPGRESNEQFF
TGTGCCAGCAGCACCCCCGGGCGGGAGAGCAATGAGCAGTTCTTC
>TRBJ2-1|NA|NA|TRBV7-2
CASSLNGPGLNEQFF
TGTGCCAGCAGCCTTAACGGGCCAGGGCTCAATGAGCAGTTCTTC
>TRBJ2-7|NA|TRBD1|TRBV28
CASSSIERLGTVYEQYF
TGTGCCAGCAGTTCTATAGAGCGCCTGGGGACAGTCTACGAGCAGTACTTC